This T cell receptor (beta chain) originates from a study of early T cells in non-severe SARS-CoV-2 infection. Study-level background: Unsorted whole-blood RNA was sequenced in bulk, leaving chains unpaired.

This clonotype was found many times. What it recognizes is unknown. MiXCR, applied by TCRdb to the 5' RACE reads, yields one record per CDR3 protein. The sample consists of 75,000 to 90,000 distinct CDR3 sequences, 9.5% to 15% of them appearing once. Points from the study as a whole: Comparison of clonotypes with VDJdb favored anti-spike CD8 responses while missing private and CD4 specificities.

The CDR3 has 13 residues. V was cut by 5 bases and J by 8 bases, with 15 bases left in between. CDR1 is DFQATT, CDR2 SNEGSKA, per germline (reference sequence). The sequenced material came from whole blood. V is TRBV20-1 and J is TRBJ1-4; D call uncertain. The source of this sequence is an adult who was a healthcare worker with PCR-confirmed SARS-CoV-2 infection or an uninfected control (not recorded which). CDR3 region: CSAPLAPREKLFF. In DNA form, the CDR3 reads TGCAGTGCTCCGTTAGCCCCGAGGGAAAAACTGTTTTTT.